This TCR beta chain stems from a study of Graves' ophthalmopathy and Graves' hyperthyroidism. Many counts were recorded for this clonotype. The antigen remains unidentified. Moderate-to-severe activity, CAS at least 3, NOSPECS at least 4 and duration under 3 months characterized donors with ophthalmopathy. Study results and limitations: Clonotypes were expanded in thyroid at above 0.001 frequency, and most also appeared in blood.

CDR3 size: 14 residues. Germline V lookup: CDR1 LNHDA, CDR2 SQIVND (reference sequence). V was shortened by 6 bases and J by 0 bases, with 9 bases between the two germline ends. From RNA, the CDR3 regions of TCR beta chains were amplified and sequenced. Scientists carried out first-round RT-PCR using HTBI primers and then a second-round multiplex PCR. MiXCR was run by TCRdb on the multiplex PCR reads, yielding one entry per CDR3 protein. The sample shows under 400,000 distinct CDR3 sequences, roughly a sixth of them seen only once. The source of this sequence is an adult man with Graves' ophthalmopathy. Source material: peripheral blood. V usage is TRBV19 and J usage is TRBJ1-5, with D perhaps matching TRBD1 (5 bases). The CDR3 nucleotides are TGTGCCAGTAGCCGGGGGGATAGCAATCAGCCCCAGCATTTT. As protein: CASSRGDSNQPQHF.